This T cell receptor (beta chain) comes out of a study of molecular identifiers for immune sequencing clone quantification. The germline gives CDR1 MGHRA, CDR2 YSYEKL. The V gene end was trimmed by 2 bases and the J gene end by 1 base; junction bases not matched to a gene: 3. The CDR3 covers 15 residues. When naive CD8 T cells were sorted, they were gated as CD8+CD4-CCR7+CD45RA+. One entry per CDR3 protein results from TCRdb running MiXCR on the PCR reads. The repertoire consists of about 330,000 distinct CDR3 sequences, with about a quarter occurring once and the leading ten covering about 0.71%. V usage is TRBV4-1 and J usage is TRBJ2-7; 9 bases match TRBD2. The specimen sequenced was naive CD8+ T cells from blood, with Jurkat cell RNA spiked in. Subset defined: FACS-sorted CD8+CD4-CCR7+CD45RA+ naive T cells. The receptor comes from a human donor in good health. Some libraries in this study had Jurkat cell RNA spiked in. The CDR3 protein is CASSQRLAGSYEQYF. CDR3 DNA sequence: TGCGCCAGCAGCCAACGCCTAGCGGGATCCTACGAGCAGTACTTC.